The clone carrying this T cell receptor beta chain was recorded at least ten times. With MiXCR, TCRdb reprocessed the PCR reads. The table records tens of thousands of clones, roughly 25% of them present only once. CDR3 length equals 15 residues. V gave up 2 bases and J gave up 1 base, with 9 bases separating them. Per the germline V gene, CDR1 is SGHTA and CDR2 is FQGTGA. Patients had received no treatment of any kind before thyroid surgery. This sample is drawn from a study of metastatic and nonmetastatic thyroid tumors. The source material was blood. This chain uses TRBV7-3 with TRBJ1-3; D uncertain. This clonotype originated in a female donor with papillary thyroid cancer or a benign thyroid nodule (not recorded which). Some clones in this sample may be carry-over from other donors' samples. The CDR3 DNA follows: TGTGCCAGCAGCTTAGTGAATCGGTCTGGAAACACCATATATTTT. As protein: CASSLVNRSGNTIYF. The variable domain in full, with the rest retrieved from reference TRBV7-3 and TRBJ1-3, is GAGVSQTPSNKVTEKGKYVELRCDPISGHTALYWYRQSLGQGPEFLIYFQGTGAADDSGLPNDRFFAVRPEGSVSTLKIQRTERGDSAVYLCASSLVNRSGNTIYFGEGSWLTVV.